The clone carrying this T cell receptor (beta chain) was detected a few times. The antigen is undetermined. Amplified TCR beta CDR3 regions derived from RNA transcripts. HTBI primers were the set used in a first-round RT-PCR of the TCR CDR3. TCRdb reanalysed the multiplex PCR reads using MiXCR and keeps one entry per CDR3 protein. The repertoire has hundreds of thousands of distinct CDR3 sequences, about 15% of them found once; the top ten carry about an eighth. Patients were excluded for uncontrolled infection, other autoimmune disease, pregnancy or lactation. Diagnostic decisions used clinical symptoms, serum thyroxine and TRAb, thyroid ultrasound and orbital computed tomography. The data derive from a study of T cells in Graves' hyperthyroidism and ophthalmopathy. Broader study findings: Using 13 V-J features, a model discriminated ophthalmopathy from stable hyperthyroidism. Blood also showed most of the thyroid clonotypes that were expanded above 0.001.

The sample comprised blood. This receptor was obtained from a woman between 45 and 65 years old with Graves' ophthalmopathy.

The DNA of the CDR3 is TGCAGTGCTTTTTCGGACAGGGGGCTTTCTCTGAACACTGAAGCTTTCTTT. Protein: CSAFSDRGLSLNTEAFF. The chain couples TRBV20-1 to TRBJ1-1; 11 bases are a match to TRBD1. Germline CDR1 and CDR2: DFQATT and SNEGSKA (reference sequence). After removal of 5 bases from V and 0 bases from J, the junction contained 11 bases not matched to a gene. This CDR3 spans 17 amino acids.